A single sample gave rise to the 7 T cell receptor beta chains below, sequenced in a study of T cell changes during pregnancy in multiple sclerosis. Assay: immunoSEQ multiplex PCR; the TCRdb copy retains only in-frame clones and omits some. The sample lists about 68,000 clones; 91% were seen once. The sequencing used peripheral blood, collected in the second trimester of pregnancy. The receptor set was obtained from a female donor with multiple sclerosis, enrolled in a pregnancy study.

This clone has only one observation. This sequence joins TRBV7-3 and TRBJ2-1, with 14 nucleotides matching TRBD2. CDR1 and CDR2 from the germline V gene are SGHTA and FQGTGA. After removal of 5 bases from V and 4 bases from J, the junction contained 7 bases not matched to a gene. The CDR3 runs 17 residues. The CDR3 DNA is TGTGCCAGCAGCCACGGGACTAGCGGGGGTCCATACAATGAGCAGTTCTTC. Its translation is CASSHGTSGGPYNEQFF.

The V call is TRBV18, the J call TRBJ2-4; D is perhaps TRBD2 (7 bases). The CDR3 runs to 19 residues. Germline V gene data show CDR1 as KGHSH and CDR2 as LQKENI. Trimming stripped 1 base from V and 0 bases from J, with 19 bases between. CDR3 sequence: CASSPRGGRTNLAKNIQYF. As DNA, the CDR3 is TGTGCCAGCTCACCACGGGGGGGGCGAACAAACTTAGCCAAAAACATTCAGTACTTC.

The V gene is TRBV9, the J gene TRBJ2-3, with TRBD2 matching over 9 bases. The CDR3 length is 16 residues. Unmatched junction bases numbered 5, after V lost 3 bases and J lost 0 bases. The germline gives CDR1 SGDLS, CDR2 YYNGEE. CDR3 loop: CASSAIAGASTDTQYF. CDR3 sequence (DNA): TGTGCCAGCAGCGCCATAGCGGGGGCTAGCACAGATACGCAGTATTTT. The full variable domain, with the rest looked up from reference TRBV9 and TRBJ2-3, is DSGVTQTPKHLITATGQRVTLRCSPRSGDLSVYWYQQSLDQGLQFLIQYYNGEERAKGNILERFSAQQFPDLHSELNLSSLELGDSALYFCASSAIAGASTDTQYFGPGTRLTVL.

About this clone itself: The junction departs from the called germline gene at one end, perhaps through a read error. V gene TRBV7-7 combines with J gene TRBJ2-1; a possible D gene is TRBD2 (5 bases). Germline CDR1 reads SSHAT; CDR2 reads FNYEAQ (reference sequence). CDR3 length: 13 residues. CDR3 DNA: TGTGCTAGCAGCTTAGGACTCGCCAATGAGCAGTTCTTC. This translates into CASSLGLANEQFF.

The chain recombines TRBV7-2 with TRBJ1-2; 8 nucleotides match TRBD1. Germline V gene sequence: CDR1 SGHTA, CDR2 FQGNSA. With V trimmed by 1 base and J by 5 bases, 6 bases remained unmatched. The length of the CDR3 is 15 residues. CDR3 region: CASSLEAGGLYGYTF. In nucleotides, the CDR3 is TGTGCCAGCAGCTTAGAGGCAGGGGGCCTATATGGCTACACCTTC.

V and J are TRBV15 and TRBJ2-1; 8 bases fit TRBD1. The CDR3 covers 14 residues. V shed 3 bases, J shed 3 bases, and the junction held 1 base outside the gene matches. The germline V gene has CDR1 LNHNV and CDR2 YYDKDF (reference sequence). The CDR3 protein is CATSRGQDYNEQFF. CDR3 sequence (DNA): TGTGCCACCAGCAGGGGACAGGACTACAATGAGCAGTTCTTC.

CDR3 DNA sequence: TGTGCCAGCAGCACTAATGCAGATACGCAGTATTTT. Translating it yields CASSTNADTQYF. The V gene is TRBV5-6, the J gene TRBJ2-3; D ambiguous. There are 12 residues in the CDR3. The germline CDR1 and CDR2 sequences are SGHDT and YYEEEE. Trimming shortened V by 4 bases and J by 4 bases, and 7 bases separated the two germline ends.